The 16 T cell receptor beta chains listed next were all sequenced from one sample in a study of T cells in Graves' hyperthyroidism and ophthalmopathy. Amplified regions were TCR beta CDR3 sequences from RNA transcripts. The TCR CDR3 first-round RT-PCR relied on the HTBI primer set. Each CDR3 protein is one row after TCRdb ran MiXCR on the multiplex PCR reads. The table lists 500,000 to 750,000 distinct CDR3 sequences, around 16% of them singletons, with 7.3% in the top ten. Sequences were obtained from blood. The source of these receptors is a woman aged 25-40 years with Graves' hyperthyroidism.

This chain uses TRBV6-5 with TRBJ1-1; TRBD1 aligns across 8 bases. CDR1 and CDR2 (germline): MNHEY, SVGAGI. CDR3 length equals 14 residues. V lost 4 bases, J lost 4 bases, and 5 bases stayed unmatched. CDR3 residues: CASSFDRGRTEAFF. DNA of the CDR3: TGTGCCAGCAGTTTCGACAGGGGACGCACTGAAGCTTTCTTT.

The sample holds many counts of this clonotype. The chain carries TRBV12-3 or TRBV12-4 and TRBJ2-2; D perhaps matches TRBD2 (6 bases). The CDR3 is 17 residues long. Between the trimmed V and J ends, which lost 5 bases and 1 base, there was a span of 17 bases. As DNA, the CDR3 is TGTGCCAGCAGTCTCCACCCACTAGCAGTGAACACCGGGGAGCTGTTTTTT. The encoded protein is CASSLHPLAVNTGELFF.

This clonotype has a count of ten or more. The chain couples TRBV12-3 or TRBV12-4 to TRBJ1-2; D call uncertain. The CDR3 consists of 11 residues. V was pared by 6 bases and J by 0 bases, with 2 bases between. CDR3 sequence (DNA): TGTGCCAGCAGCTCTAACTATGGCTACACCTTC. Protein sequence: CASSSNYGYTF.

The chain combines TRBV6-2 or TRBV6-3 with TRBJ1-1, with D hard to call. The CDR3 is 14 residues long. Germline V gives CDR1 MNHEY, CDR2 SVGEGT. The V end was cut by 6 bases, the J end by 5 bases, with 16 bases between. The CDR3 region has the DNA TGTGCCAGCAGATCGCAGGTGGTAGTAACTGAAGCTTTCTTT. Its translation is CASRSQVVVTEAFF.

There are many counts of this clonotype. CDR3: CSASDRGKGTGELFF. CDR3 bases: TGCAGCGCCTCGGACAGGGGAAAGGGCACCGGGGAGCTGTTTTTT. The chain carries TRBV29-1 and TRBJ2-2, with 9 bases matching TRBD1. Losses at the gene ends were 7 bases for V and 4 bases for J; bases not matched to a gene: 10. The length of the CDR3 is 15 residues. The germline gives CDR1 SQVTM, CDR2 ANQGSEA.

This clonotype appeared a few times. The V and J genes are TRBV7-9 and TRBJ1-2; 9 bases are shared with TRBD1. The V and J ends lost 2 bases and 1 base, in that order; junction bases with no gene match: 5. Germline V lookup: CDR1 SEHNR, CDR2 FQNEAQ (reference sequence). The CDR3 is 16 amino acids. The CDR3 is CASSLLWDRDNYGYTF. The CDR3 nucleotides read TGTGCCAGCAGCTTACTTTGGGACAGGGATAACTATGGCTACACCTTC. Using reference TRBV7-9 and TRBJ1-2 for the parts outside the CDR3, the full variable domain is DTGVSQNPRHKITKRGQNVTFRCDPISEHNRLYWYRQTLGQGPEFLTYFQNEAQLEKSRLLSDRFSAERPKGSFSTLEIQRTEQGDSAMYLCASSLLWDRDNYGYTFGSGTRLTVV.

This clonotype was detected a few times. This chain joins TRBV6-2 or TRBV6-3 and TRBJ2-3; the D gene is possibly TRBD2 (5 bases). CDR1 and CDR2 (germline): MNHEY, SVGEGT. There are 15 residues in the CDR3. Trimming pared 4 bases from V and 2 bases from J, leaving 13 bases between. In DNA, the CDR3 is TGTGCCAGCAGTTCCCTTAGGGAGCCCACAGATACGCAGTATTTT. Translation gives CASSSLREPTDTQYF.

This clonotype has just a few counts. V and J are TRBV5-6 and TRBJ2-2; D gene uncertain. The germline V gene encodes CDR1 SGHDT and CDR2 YYEEEE. The CDR3 extends over 14 amino acids. V was trimmed by 6 bases and J by 5 bases, leaving 14 bases between them. The CDR3 spells CASTKGSVTGELFF. For the CDR3, the DNA is TGTGCCAGCACCAAGGGTAGTGTGACCGGGGAGCTGTTTTTT. The whole variable domain, remainder taken from reference TRBV5-6 and TRBJ2-2, is DAGVTQSPTHLIKTRGQQVTLRCSPKSGHDTVSWYQQALGQGPQFIFQYYEEEERQRGNFPDRFSGHQFPNYSSELNVNALLLGDSALYLCASTKGSVTGELFFGEGSRLTVL.

This sequence joins TRBV19 and TRBJ2-7; D is perhaps TRBD1 (6 bases). The CDR3 extends over 17 amino acids. The germline V and J ends were trimmed by 4 bases and 2 bases, with 21 bases remaining between them. Germline V gene sequence: CDR1 LNHDA, CDR2 SQIVND (reference sequence). In nucleotides, the CDR3 is TGTGCCAGTAGTACTACCTCGTTCAGGGGAGAAACCTACGAGCAGTACTTC. Translating it yields CASSTTSFRGETYEQYF.

In its sample, this clonotype was seen many times. As DNA, the CDR3 is TGTGCCAGCAGTTCTACCCCGGGACAGGGCTACGAGCAGTACTTC. This sequence encodes CASSSTPGQGYEQYF. The V and J genes are TRBV27 and TRBJ2-7; TRBD1 aligns across 9 bases. Germline values: CDR1 MNHEY, CDR2 SMNVEV (reference sequence). V was clipped by 4 bases and J by 3 bases; unmatched bases: 7. CDR3 length: 15 residues.

This clonotype was seen ten or more times. The CDR3 here is CASSLVTGSENSPLHF. For the CDR3, the DNA is TGCGCCAGCAGCTTGGTAACAGGAAGCGAGAATTCACCCCTCCACTTT. The chain carries TRBV5-1 and TRBJ1-6; tentatively, D is TRBD1 (5 bases). The CDR3 has 16 amino acids. Per the germline V gene, CDR1 is SGHRS and CDR2 is YFSETQ. V shed 0 bases and J shed 7 bases, with 14 bases lying between them.

This clonotype was observed a single time. This chain uses TRBV7-2 with TRBJ2-7; 7 bases agree with TRBD2. Germline V CDR1 and CDR2: SGHTA, FQGNSA. V lost 4 bases and J lost 2; bases outside the gene matches: 8. The CDR3 is made up of 15 amino acids. CDR3 DNA sequence: TGTGCCAGCAGCTCGCGAGCGGGATCTACCTACGAGCAGTACTTC. It translates to CASSSRAGSTYEQYF.

This clonotype was detected only a few times. The CDR3 here is CASSPSQGASYEQYF. CDR3 nucleotides: TGTGCCAGTAGTCCGTCACAGGGGGCGTCCTACGAGCAGTACTTC. The rearrangement uses TRBV19 and TRBJ2-7; TRBD1 matches at 9 bases. V lost 5 bases to trimming and J lost 1 base; unmatched junction nucleotides: 6. The CDR3 is made up of 15 amino acids. Per the germline V gene, CDR1 is LNHDA and CDR2 is SQIVND (reference sequence).

The chain is built from TRBV4-2 and TRBJ1-4; D possibly corresponds to TRBD1 (5 bases). This CDR3 contains 16 residues. V lost 3 bases, J lost 0 bases, and 11 bases lay in between. Germline V gene sequence: CDR1 LGHNA, CDR2 YNFKEQ. CDR3 sequence (DNA): TGTGCCAGCAGCCATGACGGACAAACAACTAATGAAAAACTGTTTTTT. Translation gives CASSHDGQTTNEKLFF.

This clonotype has at least ten counts. V is TRBV6-1 and J is TRBJ1-2; D remains unclear. The germline gives CDR1 MNHNS, CDR2 SASEGT. CDR3 length: 13 amino acids. The V end lost 2 bases, the J end lost 3 bases, and 7 bases lay between the germline ends. CDR3: CASSEPGDYGYTF. Written as DNA, the CDR3 is TGTGCCAGCAGTGAACCCGGGGACTATGGCTACACCTTC.

This clonotype has just a few counts. The junction departs from germline at one end; a sequencing error may be responsible. The rearrangement links TRBV18 to TRBJ2-6; the D is unclear. This CDR3 has 18 amino acids. Looked up from germline, CDR1 is KGHSH and CDR2 is LQKENI. CDR3 coding DNA: TGTGCCAGCTCACCAGGTGTAACTGACGGCTCTTGGGCCAACGTCCTGACTTTC. It yields the protein CASSPGVTDGSWANVLTF.